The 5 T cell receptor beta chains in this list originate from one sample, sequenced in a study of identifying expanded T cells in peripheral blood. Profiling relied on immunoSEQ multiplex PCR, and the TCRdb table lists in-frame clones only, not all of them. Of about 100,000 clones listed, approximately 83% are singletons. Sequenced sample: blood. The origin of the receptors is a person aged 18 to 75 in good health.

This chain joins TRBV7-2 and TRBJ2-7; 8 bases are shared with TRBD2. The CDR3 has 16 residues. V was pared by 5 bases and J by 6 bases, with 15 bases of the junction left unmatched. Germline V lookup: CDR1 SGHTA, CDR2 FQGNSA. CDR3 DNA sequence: TGTGCCAGCAGCCCTATAGCGGGGACCCCTCGGTCCGAGCAGTACTTC. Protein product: CASSPIAGTPRSEQYF. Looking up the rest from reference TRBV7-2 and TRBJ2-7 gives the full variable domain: GAGVSQSPSNKVTEKGKDVELRCDPISGHTALYWYRQSLGQGLEFLIYFQGNSAPDKSGLPSDRFSAERTGGSVSTLTIQRTQQEDSAVYLCASSPIAGTPRSEQYFGPGTRLTVT.

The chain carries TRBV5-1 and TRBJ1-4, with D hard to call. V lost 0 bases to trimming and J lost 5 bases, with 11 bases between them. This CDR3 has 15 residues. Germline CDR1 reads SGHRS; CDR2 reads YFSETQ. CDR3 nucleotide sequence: TGCGCCAGCAGCTTGGGTGGCAGGATAAATGAAAAACTGTTTTTT. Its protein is CASSLGGRINEKLFF. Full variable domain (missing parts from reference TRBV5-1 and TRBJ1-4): KAGVTQTPRYLIKTRGQQVTLSCSPISGHRSVSWYQQTPGQGLQFLFEYFSETQRNKGNFPGRFSGRQFSNSRSEMNVSTLELGDSALYLCASSLGGRINEKLFFGSGTQLSVL.

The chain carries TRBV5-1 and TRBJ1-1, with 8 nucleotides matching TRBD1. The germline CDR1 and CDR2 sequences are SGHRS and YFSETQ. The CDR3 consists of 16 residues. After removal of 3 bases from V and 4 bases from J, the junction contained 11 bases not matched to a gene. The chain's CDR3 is CASSSRQGRGGTEAFF. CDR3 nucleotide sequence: TGCGCCAGCAGCTCCCGACAGGGGAGGGGTGGCACTGAAGCTTTCTTT.

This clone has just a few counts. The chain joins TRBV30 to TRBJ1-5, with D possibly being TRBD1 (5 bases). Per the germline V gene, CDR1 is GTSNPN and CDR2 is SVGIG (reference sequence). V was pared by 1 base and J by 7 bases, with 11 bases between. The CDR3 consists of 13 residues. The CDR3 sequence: CAWSGQGGQPQHF. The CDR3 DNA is TGTGCCTGGAGTGGTCAGGGCGGGCAGCCCCAGCATTTT.

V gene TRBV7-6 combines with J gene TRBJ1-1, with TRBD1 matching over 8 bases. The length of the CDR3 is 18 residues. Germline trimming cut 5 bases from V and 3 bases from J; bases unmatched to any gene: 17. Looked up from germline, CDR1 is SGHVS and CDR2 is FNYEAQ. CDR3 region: CASSTIRIRGRRDTEAFF. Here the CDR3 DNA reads TGTGCCAGCAGCACAATACGGATCAGGGGGCGCCGGGACACTGAAGCTTTCTTT.